The entry that follows covers one T cell receptor (beta chain) sequence. This entry belongs to a study of shared clonotypes between healthy human individuals. Germline V gene lookup returns CDR1 MDHEN and CDR2 SYDVKM. CDR3 size: 15 residues. V was pared by 10 bases and J by 8 bases, with 16 bases of the junction left unmatched. Using roughly 200 ng DNA, approximately 27,000 T cell genomes, the sorted-subset replicate PCRs were run. Profiling relied on immunoSEQ multiplex PCR, and the TCRdb table lists in-frame clones only, not all of them. This table holds about 1 million clones, approximately 78% found once.

Specimen: memory CD4+ T cells from PBMCs. Regarding subset: CD45RA-negative fraction. The sequence was collected from a man aged 18 to 35 in good health. Some clones in this sample may be carry-over from other donors' samples. The chain couples TRBV28 to TRBJ1-4; 7 positions agree with TRBD1. CDR3 residues: CANSRGGQQKEKLFF. The CDR3 nucleotides read TGTGCCAACTCGAGAGGGGGACAGCAGAAAGAAAAACTGTTTTTT.